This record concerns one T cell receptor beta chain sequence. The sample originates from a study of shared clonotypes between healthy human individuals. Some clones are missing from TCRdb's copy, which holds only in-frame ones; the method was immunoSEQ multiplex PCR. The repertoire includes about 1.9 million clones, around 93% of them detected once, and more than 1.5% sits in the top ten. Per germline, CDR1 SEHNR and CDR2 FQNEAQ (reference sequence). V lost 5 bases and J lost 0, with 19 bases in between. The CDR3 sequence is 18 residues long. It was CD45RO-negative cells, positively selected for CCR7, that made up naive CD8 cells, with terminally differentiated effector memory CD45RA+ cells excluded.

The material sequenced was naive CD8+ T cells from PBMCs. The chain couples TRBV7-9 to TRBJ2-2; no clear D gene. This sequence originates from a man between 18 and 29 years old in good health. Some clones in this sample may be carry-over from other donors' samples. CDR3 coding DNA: TGTGCCAGCAGCCTTCCCCCGGGCCGGGCATCGAACACCGGGGAGCTGTTTTTT. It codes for CASSLPPGRASNTGELFF.